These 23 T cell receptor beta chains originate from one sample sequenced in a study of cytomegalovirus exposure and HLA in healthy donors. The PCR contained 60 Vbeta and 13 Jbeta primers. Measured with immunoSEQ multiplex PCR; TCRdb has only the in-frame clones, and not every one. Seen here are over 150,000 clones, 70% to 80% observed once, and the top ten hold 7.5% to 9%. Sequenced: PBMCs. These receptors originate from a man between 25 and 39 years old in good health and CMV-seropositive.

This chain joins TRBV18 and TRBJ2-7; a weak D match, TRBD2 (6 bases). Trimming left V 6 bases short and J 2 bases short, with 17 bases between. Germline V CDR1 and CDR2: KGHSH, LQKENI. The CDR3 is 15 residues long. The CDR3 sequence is CASSPGTVRTYEQYF. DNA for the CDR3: TGTGCCAGCTCGCCAGGGACTGTGAGAACCTACGAGCAGTACTTC.

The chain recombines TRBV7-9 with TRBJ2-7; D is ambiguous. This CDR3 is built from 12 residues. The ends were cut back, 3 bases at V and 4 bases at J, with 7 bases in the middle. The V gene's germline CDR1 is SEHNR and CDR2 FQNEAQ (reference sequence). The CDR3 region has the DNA TGTGCCAGCAGCTTTCAGGTATACGAGCAGTACTTC. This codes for CASSFQVYEQYF.

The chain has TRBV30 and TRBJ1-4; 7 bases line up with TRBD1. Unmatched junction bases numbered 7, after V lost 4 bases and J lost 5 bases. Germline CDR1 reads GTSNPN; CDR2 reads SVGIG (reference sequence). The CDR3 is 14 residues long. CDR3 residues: CAWTPGGSNEKLFF. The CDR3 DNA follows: TGTGCCTGGACCCCAGGGGGTTCGAATGAAAAACTGTTTTTT. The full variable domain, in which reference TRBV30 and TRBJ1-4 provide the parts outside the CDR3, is SQTIHQWPATLVQPVGSPLSLECTVEGTSNPNLYWYRQAAGRGLQLLFYSVGIGQISSEVPQNLSASRPQDRQFILSSKKLLLSDSGFYLCAWTPGGSNEKLFFGSGTQLSVL.

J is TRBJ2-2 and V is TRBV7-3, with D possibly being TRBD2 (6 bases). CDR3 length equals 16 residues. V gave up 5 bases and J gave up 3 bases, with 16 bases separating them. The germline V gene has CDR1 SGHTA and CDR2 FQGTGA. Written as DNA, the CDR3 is TGTGCCAGCAGCCCCCAGGGAGGTCTCGACACCGGGGAGCTGTTTTTT. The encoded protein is CASSPQGGLDTGELFF. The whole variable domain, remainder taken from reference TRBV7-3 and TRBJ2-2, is GAGVSQTPSNKVTEKGKYVELRCDPISGHTALYWYRQSLGQGPEFLIYFQGTGAADDSGLPNDRFFAVRPEGSVSTLKIQRTERGDSAVYLCASSPQGGLDTGELFFGEGSRLTVL.

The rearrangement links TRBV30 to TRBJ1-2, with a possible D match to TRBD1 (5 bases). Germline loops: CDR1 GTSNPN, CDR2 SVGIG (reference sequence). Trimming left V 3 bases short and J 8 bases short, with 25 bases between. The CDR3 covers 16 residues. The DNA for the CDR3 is TGTGCCTGGAGGTCGGCCCCCGGGACTGAGGGCGACGGCTACACCTTC. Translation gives CAWRSAPGTEGDGYTF.

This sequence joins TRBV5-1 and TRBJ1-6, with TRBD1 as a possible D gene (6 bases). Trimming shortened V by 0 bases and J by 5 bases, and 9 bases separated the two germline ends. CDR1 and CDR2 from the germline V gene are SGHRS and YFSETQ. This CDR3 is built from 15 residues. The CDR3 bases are TGCGCCAGCAGCTTGGAACAGGGCCATAATTCACCCCTCCACTTT. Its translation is CASSLEQGHNSPLHF.

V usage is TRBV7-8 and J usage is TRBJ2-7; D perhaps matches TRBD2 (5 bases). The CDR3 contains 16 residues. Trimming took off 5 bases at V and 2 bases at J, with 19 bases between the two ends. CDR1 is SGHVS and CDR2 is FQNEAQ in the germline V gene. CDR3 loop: CASSQNQDSGAYEQYF. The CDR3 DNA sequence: TGTGCCAGCAGCCAAAACCAGGATTCCGGGGCCTACGAGCAGTACTTC.

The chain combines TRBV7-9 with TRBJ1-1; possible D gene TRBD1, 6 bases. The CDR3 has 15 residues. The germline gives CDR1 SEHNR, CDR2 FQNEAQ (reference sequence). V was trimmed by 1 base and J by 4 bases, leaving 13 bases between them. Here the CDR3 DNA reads TGTGCCAGCAGCTTAGAAACAGGGAAGAGCACTGAAGCTTTCTTT. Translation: CASSLETGKSTEAFF. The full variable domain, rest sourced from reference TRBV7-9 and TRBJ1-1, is DTGVSQNPRHKITKRGQNVTFRCDPISEHNRLYWYRQTLGQGPEFLTYFQNEAQLEKSRLLSDRFSAERPKGSFSTLEIQRTEQGDSAMYLCASSLETGKSTEAFFGQGTRLTVV.

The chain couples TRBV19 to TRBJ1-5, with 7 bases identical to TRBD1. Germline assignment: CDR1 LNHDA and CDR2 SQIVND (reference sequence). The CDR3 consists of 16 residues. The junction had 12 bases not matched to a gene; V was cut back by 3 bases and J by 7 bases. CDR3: CASSIRKGGAGQPQHF. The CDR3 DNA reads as TGTGCCAGTAGTATTCGAAAAGGGGGCGCGGGACAGCCCCAGCATTTT.

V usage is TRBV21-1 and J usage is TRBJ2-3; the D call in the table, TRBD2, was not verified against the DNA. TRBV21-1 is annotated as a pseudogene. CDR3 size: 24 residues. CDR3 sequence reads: CASSKSSTDGLAGVRPWRTDTQYF. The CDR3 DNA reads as TGTGCCAGCAGCAAAAGTTCCACGGATGGACTAGCGGGAGTGCGCCCATGGCGCACAGATACGCAGTATTTT.

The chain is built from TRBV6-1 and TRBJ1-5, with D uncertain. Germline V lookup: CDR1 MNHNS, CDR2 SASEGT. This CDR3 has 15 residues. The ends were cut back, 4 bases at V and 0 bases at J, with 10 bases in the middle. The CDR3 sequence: CASSVTFYSNQPQHF. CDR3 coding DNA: TGTGCCAGCAGTGTAACATTTTATAGCAATCAGCCCCAGCATTTT.

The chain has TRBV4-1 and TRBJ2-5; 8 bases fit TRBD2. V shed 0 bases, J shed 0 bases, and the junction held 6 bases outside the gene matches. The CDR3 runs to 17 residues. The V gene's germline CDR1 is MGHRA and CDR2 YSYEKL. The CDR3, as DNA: TGCGCCAGCAGCCAAGATGAGACTAGCGTGTACCAAGAGACCCAGTACTTC. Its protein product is CASSQDETSVYQETQYF.

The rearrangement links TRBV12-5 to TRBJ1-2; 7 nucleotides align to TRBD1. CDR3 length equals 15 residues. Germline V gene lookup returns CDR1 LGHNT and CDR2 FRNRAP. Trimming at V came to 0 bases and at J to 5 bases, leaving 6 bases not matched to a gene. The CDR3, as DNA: TGTGCTAGTGGTTTGGTAGCCACAGGGGCATATGGCTACACCTTC. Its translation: CASGLVATGAYGYTF.

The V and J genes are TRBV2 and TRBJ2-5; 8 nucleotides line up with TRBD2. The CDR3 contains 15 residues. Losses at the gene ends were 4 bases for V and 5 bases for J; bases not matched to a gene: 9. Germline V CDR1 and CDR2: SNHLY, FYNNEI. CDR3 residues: CASSGISGAPETQYF. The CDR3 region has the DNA TGTGCCAGCAGTGGGATTAGCGGGGCCCCTGAGACCCAGTACTTC.

The DNA of the CDR3 is TGCGCCAGCAGCGGGGGGGTGACCCAAGAGACCCAGTACTTC. Translation: CASSGGVTQETQYF. This chain connects TRBV5-1 to TRBJ2-5, with 7 bases lining up with TRBD2. V was pared by 4 bases and J by 1 base, with 4 bases of the junction left unmatched. CDR3 length: 14 residues. The germline CDR1 and CDR2 sequences are SGHRS and YFSETQ.

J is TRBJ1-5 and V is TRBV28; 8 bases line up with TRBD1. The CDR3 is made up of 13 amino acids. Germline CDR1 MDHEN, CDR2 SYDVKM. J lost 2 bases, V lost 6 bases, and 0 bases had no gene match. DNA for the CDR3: TGTGCCAGCAGGACAGGGGGCAATCAGCCCCAGCATTTT. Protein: CASRTGGNQPQHF.

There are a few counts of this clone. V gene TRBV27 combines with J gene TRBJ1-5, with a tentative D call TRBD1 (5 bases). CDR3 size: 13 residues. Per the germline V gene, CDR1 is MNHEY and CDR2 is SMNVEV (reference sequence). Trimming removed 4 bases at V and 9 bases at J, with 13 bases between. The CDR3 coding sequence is TGTGCCAGCAGTTCCCCTGACAGAGGGCCCCAGCATTTT. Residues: CASSSPDRGPQHF.

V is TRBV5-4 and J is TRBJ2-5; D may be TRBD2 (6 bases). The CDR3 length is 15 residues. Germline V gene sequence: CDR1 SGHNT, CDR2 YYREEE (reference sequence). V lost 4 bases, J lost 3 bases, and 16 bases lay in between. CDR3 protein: CASSPRSSAKETQYF. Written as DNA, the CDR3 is TGTGCCAGCAGCCCCCGCTCTAGCGCAAAAGAGACCCAGTACTTC.

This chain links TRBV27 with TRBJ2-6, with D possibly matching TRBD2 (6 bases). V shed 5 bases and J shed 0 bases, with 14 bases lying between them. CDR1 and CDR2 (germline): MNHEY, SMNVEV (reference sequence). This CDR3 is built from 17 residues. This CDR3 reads CASSREPLLSGANVLTF. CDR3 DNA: TGTGCCAGCAGTCGGGAGCCGTTACTCTCTGGGGCCAACGTCCTGACTTTC.

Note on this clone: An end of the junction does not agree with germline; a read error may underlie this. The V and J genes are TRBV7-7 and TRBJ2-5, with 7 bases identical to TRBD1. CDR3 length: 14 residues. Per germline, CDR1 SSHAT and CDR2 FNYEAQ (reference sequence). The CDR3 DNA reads TGTGCTAGCAGCCAACAGGGGAGCCAAGAGACCCAGTACTTC. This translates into CASSQQGSQETQYF.

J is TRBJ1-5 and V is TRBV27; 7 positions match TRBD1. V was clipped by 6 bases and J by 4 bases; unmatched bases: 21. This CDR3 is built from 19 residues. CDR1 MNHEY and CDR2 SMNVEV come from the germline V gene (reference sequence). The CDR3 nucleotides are TGTGCCAGCAGCAACACCGGGACAGCAGAAAGACAGACAAATCAGCCCCAGCATTTT. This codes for CASSNTGTAERQTNQPQHF.

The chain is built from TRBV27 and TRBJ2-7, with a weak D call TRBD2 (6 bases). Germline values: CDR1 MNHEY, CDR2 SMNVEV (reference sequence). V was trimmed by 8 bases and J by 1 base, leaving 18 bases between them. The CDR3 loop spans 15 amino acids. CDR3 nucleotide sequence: TGTGCCAGCCAATCCCTTGGAGGGAGATCCTACGAGCAGTACTTC. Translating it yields CASQSLGGRSYEQYF.

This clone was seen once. CDR3 amino acids: CASSVEGQVPGELFF. CDR3 coding DNA: TGTGCCAGCAGCGTAGAAGGACAGGTCCCCGGGGAGCTGTTTTTT. The V and J genes are TRBV9 and TRBJ2-2, with TRBD1 matching over 7 bases. J lost 6 bases, V lost 0 bases, and 5 bases had no gene match. From germline, CDR1 is SGDLS and CDR2 YYNGEE. The CDR3 runs to 15 residues.